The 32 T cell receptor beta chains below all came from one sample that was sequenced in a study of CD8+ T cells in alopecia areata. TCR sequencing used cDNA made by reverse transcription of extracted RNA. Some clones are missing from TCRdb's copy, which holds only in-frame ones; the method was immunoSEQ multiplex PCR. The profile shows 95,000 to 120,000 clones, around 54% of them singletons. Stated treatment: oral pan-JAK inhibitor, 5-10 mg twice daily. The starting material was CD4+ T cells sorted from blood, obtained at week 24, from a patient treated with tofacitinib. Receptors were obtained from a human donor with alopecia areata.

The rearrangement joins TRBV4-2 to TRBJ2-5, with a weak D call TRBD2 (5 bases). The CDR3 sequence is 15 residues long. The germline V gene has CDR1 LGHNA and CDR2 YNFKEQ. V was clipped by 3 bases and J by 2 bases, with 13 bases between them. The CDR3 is CASSQKDGLQETQYF. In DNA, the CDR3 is TGTGCCAGCAGCCAGAAAGACGGACTGCAAGAGACCCAGTACTTC.

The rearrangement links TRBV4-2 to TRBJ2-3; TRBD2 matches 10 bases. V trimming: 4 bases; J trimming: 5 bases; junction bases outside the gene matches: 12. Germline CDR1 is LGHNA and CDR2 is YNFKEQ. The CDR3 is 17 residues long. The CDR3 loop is CASSPRQRGGLGDTQYF. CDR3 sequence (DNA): TGTGCCAGCAGCCCCCGCCAGCGGGGGGGCCTCGGAGATACGCAGTATTTT.

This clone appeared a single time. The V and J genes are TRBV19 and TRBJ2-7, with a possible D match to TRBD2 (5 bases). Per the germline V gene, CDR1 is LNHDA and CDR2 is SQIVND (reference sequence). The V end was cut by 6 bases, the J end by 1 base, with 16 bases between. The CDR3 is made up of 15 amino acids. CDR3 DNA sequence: TGTGCCAGTAGACCGACGGGATACATTTCCTACGAGCAGTACTTC. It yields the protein CASRPTGYISYEQYF.

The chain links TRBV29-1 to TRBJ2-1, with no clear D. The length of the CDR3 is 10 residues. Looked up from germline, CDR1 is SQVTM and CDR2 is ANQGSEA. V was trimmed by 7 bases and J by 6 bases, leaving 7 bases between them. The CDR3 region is CSAYPNEQFF. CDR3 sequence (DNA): TGCAGCGCTTATCCCAATGAGCAGTTCTTC.

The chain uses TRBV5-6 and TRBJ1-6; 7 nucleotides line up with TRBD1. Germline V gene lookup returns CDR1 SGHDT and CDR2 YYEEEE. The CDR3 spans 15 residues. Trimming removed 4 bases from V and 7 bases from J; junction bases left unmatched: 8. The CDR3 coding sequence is TGTGCCAGCAGCCTACCGGGACAGACCAATTCACCCCTCCACTTT. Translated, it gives CASSLPGQTNSPLHF.

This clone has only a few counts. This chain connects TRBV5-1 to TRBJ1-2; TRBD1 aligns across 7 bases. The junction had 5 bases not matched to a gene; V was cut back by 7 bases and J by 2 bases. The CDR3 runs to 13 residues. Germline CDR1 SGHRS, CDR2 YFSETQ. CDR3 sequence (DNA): TGCGCCAGCGCGCCACAGGGGAACTATGGCTACACCTTC. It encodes CASAPQGNYGYTF. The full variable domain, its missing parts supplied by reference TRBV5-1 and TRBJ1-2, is KAGVTQTPRYLIKTRGQQVTLSCSPISGHRSVSWYQQTPGQGLQFLFEYFSETQRNKGNFPGRFSGRQFSNSRSEMNVSTLELGDSALYLCASAPQGNYGYTFGSGTRLTVV.

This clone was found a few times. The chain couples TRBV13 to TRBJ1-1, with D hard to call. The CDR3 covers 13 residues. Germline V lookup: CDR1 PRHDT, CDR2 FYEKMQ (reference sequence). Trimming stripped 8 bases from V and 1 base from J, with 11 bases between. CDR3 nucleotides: TGTGCCAGCGCGAAGGGAAGGAACACTGAAGCTTTCTTT. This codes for CASAKGRNTEAFF.

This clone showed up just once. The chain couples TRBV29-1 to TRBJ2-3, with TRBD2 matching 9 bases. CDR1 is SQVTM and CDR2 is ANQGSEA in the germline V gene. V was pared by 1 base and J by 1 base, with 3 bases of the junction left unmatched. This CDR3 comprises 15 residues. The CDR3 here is CSVEGGGARTDTQYF. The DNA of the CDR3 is TGCAGCGTTGAAGGCGGGGGGGCACGCACAGATACGCAGTATTTT.

The DNA for the CDR3 is TGTGCCAGCAGCCCCCAGACAGTCCCTAATTCACCCCTCCACTTT. It encodes CASSPQTVPNSPLHF. The V gene is TRBV6-1, the J gene TRBJ1-6, with D possibly TRBD1 on 5 matching bases. Per the germline V gene, CDR1 is MNHNS and CDR2 is SASEGT. V lost 6 bases and J lost 6, with 15 bases in between. This CDR3 is 15 amino acids long.

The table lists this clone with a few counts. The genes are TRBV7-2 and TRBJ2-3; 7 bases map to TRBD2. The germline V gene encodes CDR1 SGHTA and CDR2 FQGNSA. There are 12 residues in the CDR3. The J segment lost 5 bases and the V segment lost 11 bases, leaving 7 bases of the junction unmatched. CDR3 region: CAAGGYGDTQYF. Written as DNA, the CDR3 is TGTGCCGCCGGGGGGTACGGAGATACGCAGTATTTT.

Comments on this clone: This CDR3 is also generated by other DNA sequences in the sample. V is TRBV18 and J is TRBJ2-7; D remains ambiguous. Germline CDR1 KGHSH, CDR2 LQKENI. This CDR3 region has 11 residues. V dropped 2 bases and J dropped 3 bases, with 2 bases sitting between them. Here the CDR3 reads CASSPGYEQYF. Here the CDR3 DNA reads TGTGCCAGCTCACCAGGCTACGAGCAGTACTTC. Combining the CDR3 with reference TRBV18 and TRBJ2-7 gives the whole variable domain NAGVMQNPRHLVRRRGQEARLRCSPMKGHSHVYWYRQLPEEGLKFMVYLQKENIIDESGMPKERFSAEFPKEGPSILRIQQVVRGDSAAYFCASSPGYEQYFGPGTRLTVT.

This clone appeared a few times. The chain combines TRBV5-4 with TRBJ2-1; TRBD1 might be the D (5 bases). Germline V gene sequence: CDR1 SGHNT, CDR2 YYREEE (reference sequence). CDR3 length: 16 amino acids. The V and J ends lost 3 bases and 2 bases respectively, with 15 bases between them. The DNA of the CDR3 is TGTGCCAGCAGCTATGCTGGTATAGGGGCCTACAATGAGCAGTTCTTC. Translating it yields CASSYAGIGAYNEQFF.

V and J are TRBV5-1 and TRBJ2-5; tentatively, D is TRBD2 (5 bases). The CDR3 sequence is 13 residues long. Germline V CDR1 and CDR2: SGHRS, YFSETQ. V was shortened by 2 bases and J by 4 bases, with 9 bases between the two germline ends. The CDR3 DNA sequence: TGCGCCAGCAGCTTTGTAGGAGGAGAGACCCAGTACTTC. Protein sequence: CASSFVGGETQYF.

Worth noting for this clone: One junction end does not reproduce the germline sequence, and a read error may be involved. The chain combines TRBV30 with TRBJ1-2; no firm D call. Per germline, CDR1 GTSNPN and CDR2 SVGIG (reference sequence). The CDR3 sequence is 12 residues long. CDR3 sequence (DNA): TGTGTCTGGAGTGACCGGGGCTATGGCTACACCTTC. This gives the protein CVWSDRGYGYTF.

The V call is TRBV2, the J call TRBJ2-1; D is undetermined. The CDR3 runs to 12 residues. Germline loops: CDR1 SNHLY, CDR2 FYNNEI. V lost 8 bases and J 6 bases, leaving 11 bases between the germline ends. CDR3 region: CASEVGGNEQFF. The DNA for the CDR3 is TGTGCCAGCGAAGTCGGTGGCAATGAGCAGTTCTTC.

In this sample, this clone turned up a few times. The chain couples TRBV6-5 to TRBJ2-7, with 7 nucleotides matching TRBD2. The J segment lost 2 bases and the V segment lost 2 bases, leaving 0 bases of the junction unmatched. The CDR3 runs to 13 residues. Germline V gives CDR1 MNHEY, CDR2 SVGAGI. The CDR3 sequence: CASSYRGAYEQYF. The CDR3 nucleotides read TGTGCCAGCAGTTACCGGGGGGCCTACGAGCAGTACTTC.

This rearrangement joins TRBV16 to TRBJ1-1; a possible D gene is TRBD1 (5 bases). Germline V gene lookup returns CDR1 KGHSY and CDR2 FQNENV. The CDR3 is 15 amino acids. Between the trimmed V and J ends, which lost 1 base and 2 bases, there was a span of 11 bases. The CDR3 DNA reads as TGTGCCAGCAGCCAATGGCCCGGGGGTAACACTGAAGCTTTCTTT. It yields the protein CASSQWPGGNTEAFF.

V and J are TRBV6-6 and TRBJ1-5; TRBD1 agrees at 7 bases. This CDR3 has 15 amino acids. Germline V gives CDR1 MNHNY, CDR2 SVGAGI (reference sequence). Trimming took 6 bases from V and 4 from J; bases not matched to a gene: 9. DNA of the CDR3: TGTGCCAGCAGCCCGGGACAGCATTTAAATCAGCCCCAGCATTTT. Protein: CASSPGQHLNQPQHF.

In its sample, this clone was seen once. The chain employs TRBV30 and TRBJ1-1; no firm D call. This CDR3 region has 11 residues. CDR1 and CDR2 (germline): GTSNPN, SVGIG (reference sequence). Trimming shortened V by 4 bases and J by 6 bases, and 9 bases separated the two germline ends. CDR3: CAWKKWAEAFF. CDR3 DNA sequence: TGTGCCTGGAAAAAGTGGGCTGAAGCTTTCTTT.

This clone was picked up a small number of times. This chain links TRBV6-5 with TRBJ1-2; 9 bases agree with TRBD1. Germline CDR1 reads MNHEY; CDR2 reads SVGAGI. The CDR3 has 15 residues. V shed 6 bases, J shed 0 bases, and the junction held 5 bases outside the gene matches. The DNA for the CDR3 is TGTGCCAGCAGCCAGACAGGGGGAGCTAACTATGGCTACACCTTC. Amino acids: CASSQTGGANYGYTF.

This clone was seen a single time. The CDR3 sequence: CASMGGGQETQYF. CDR3 nucleotide sequence: TGTGCCAGCATGGGTGGAGGCCAAGAGACCCAGTACTTC. The chain links TRBV27 to TRBJ2-5, with D possibly matching TRBD2 (5 bases). Trimming stripped 7 bases from V and 1 base from J, with 10 bases between. The CDR3 length is 13 residues. Germline V gene data show CDR1 as MNHEY and CDR2 as SMNVEV (reference sequence).

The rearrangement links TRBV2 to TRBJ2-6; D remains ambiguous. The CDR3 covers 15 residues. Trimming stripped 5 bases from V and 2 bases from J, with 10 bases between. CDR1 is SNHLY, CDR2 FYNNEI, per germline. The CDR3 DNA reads TGTGCCAGCAGTCCGAACAGAGCTGGGGCCAACGTCCTGACTTTC. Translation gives CASSPNRAGANVLTF.

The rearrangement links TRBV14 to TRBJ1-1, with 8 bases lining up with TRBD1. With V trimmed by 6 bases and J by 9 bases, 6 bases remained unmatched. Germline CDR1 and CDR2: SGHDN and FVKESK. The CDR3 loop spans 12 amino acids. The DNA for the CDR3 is TGTGCCAGCAGAGGGACAGGACTCCAAGCTTTCTTT. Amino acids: CASRGTGLQAFF.

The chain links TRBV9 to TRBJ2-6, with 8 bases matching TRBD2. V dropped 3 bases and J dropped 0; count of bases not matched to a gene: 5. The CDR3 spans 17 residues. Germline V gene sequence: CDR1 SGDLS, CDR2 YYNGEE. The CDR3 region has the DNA TGTGCCAGCAGCGCAGCGGGGGCCGCCTCTGGGGCCAACGTCCTGACTTTC. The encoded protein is CASSAAGAASGANVLTF.

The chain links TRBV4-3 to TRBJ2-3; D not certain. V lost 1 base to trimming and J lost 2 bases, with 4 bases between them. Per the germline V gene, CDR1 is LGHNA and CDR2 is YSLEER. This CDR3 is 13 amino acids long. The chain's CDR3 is CASSQVNTDTQYF. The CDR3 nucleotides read TGCGCCAGCAGCCAAGTCAACACAGATACGCAGTATTTT.

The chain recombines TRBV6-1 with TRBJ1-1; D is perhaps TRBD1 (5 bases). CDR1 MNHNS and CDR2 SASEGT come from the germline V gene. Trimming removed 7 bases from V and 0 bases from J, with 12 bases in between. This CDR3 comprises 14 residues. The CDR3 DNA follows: TGTGCCAGCATCCCAGGGAACATGAACACTGAAGCTTTCTTT. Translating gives CASIPGNMNTEAFF.

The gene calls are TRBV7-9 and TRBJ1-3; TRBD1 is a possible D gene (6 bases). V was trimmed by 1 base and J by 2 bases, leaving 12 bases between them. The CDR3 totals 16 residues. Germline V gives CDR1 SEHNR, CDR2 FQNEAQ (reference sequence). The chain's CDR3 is CASSLGRTDPGNTIYF. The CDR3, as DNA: TGTGCCAGCAGCTTAGGAAGGACAGACCCTGGAAACACCATATATTTT.

The CDR3, as DNA: TGTGCCAGCAGCTTAGATGGGGGGCCCTATGGCTACACCTTC. It codes for CASSLDGGPYGYTF. The chain joins TRBV7-2 to TRBJ1-2; perhaps TRBD1 as D (6 bases). The germline V gene has CDR1 SGHTA and CDR2 FQGNSA. The V gene lost 1 base and the J gene lost 4 bases, with 10 bases spanning the gap. The CDR3 extends over 14 amino acids.

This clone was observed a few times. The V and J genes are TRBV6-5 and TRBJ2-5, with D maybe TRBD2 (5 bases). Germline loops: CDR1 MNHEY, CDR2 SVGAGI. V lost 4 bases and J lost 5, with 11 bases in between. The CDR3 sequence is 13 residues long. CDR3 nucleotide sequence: TGTGCCAGCAGTTGGCCCGGGGAGGAGACCCAGTACTTC. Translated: CASSWPGEETQYF.

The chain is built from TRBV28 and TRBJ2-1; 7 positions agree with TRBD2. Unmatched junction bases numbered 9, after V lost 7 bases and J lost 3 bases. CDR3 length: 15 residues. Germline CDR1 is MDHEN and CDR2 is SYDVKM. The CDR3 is CASTHGAGDYNEQFF. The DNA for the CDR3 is TGTGCCAGCACCCACGGGGCGGGAGACTACAATGAGCAGTTCTTC. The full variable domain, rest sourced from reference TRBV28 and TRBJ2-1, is DVKVTQSSRYLVKRTGEKVFLECVQDMDHENMFWYRQDPGLGLRLIYFSYDVKMKEKGDIPEGYSVSREKKERFSLILESASTNQTSMYLCASTHGAGDYNEQFFGPGTRLTVL.

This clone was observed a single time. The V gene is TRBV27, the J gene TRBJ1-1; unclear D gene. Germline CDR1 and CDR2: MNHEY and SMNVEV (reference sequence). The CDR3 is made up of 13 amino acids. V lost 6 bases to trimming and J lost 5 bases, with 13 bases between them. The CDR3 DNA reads TGTGCCAGCAGCCGTTTGGGGAGTACTGAAGCTTTCTTT. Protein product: CASSRLGSTEAFF.

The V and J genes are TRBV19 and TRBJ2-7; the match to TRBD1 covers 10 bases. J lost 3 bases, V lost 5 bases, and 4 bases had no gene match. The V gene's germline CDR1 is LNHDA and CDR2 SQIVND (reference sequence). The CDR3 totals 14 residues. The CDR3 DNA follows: TGTGCCAGTAGTCGGAGGACAGGGGGCTACGAGCAGTACTTC. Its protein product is CASSRRTGGYEQYF.